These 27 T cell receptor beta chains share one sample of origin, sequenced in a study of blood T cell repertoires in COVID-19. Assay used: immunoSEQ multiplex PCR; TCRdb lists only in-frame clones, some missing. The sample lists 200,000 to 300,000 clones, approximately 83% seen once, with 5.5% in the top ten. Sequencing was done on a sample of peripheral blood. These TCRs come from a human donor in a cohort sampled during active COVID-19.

The CDR3 region has the DNA TGTGCCAGCAGCCTCCCGTACTACGAGCAGTACTTC. It is translated as CASSLPYYEQYF. J is TRBJ2-7 and V is TRBV7-8; D is unresolved. The CDR3 sequence is 12 residues long. The germline CDR1 and CDR2 sequences are SGHVS and FQNEAQ. Trimming removed 5 bases at V and 3 bases at J, with 8 bases between.

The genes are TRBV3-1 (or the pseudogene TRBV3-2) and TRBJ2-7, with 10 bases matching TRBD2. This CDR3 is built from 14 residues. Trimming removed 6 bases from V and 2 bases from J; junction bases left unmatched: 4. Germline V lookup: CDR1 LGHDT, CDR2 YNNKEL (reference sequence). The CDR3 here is CASRSTSGPYEQYF. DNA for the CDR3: TGTGCCAGCAGATCGACTAGCGGGCCCTACGAGCAGTACTTC.

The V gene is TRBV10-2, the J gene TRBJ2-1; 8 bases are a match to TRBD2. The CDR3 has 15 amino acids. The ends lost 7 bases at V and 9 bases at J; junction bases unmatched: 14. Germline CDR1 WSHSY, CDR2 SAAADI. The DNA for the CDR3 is TGCGCCAGCACCTCGATAGCGGGAACCCCCAGTGAGCAGTTCTTC. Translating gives CASTSIAGTPSEQFF.

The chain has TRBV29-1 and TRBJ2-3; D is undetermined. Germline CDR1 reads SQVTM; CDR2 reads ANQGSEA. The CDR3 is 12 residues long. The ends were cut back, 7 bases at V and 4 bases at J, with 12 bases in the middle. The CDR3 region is CSAETHSDTQYF. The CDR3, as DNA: TGCAGCGCTGAGACTCACTCAGATACGCAGTATTTT.

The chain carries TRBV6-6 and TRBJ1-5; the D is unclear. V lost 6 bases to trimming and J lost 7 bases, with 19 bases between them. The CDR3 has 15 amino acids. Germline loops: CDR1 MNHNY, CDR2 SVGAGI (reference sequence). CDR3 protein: CASSRPEVSTQPQHF. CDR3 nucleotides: TGTGCCAGCAGCCGCCCGGAGGTTAGCACCCAGCCCCAGCATTTT.

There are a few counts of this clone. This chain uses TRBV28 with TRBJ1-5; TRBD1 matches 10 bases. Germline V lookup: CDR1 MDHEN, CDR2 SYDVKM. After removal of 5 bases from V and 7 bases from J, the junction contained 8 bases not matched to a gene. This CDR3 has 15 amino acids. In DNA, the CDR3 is TGTGCCAGCAGTCACAGACAGGGGGCATGGCAGCCCCAGCATTTT. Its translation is CASSHRQGAWQPQHF.

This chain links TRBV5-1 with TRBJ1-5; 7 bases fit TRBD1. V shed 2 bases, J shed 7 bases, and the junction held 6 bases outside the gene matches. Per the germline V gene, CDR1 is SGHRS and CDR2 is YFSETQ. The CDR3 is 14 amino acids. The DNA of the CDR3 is TGCGCCAGCAGCTTCGGACAGGAGGGGCAGCCCCAGCATTTT. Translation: CASSFGQEGQPQHF.

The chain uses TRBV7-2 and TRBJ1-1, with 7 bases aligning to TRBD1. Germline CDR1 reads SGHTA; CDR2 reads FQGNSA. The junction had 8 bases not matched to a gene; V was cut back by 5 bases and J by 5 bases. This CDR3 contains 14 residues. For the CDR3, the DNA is TGTGCCAGCAGCGTAGACAGGGAGGGTACTGAAGCTTTCTTT. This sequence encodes CASSVDREGTEAFF.

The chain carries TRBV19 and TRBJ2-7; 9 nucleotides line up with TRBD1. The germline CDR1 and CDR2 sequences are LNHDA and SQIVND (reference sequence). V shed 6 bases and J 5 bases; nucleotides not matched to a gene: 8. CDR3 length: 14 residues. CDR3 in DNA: TGTGCCAGTAGCCAAACAGGGGGCAGGAACGAGCAGTACTTC. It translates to CASSQTGGRNEQYF.

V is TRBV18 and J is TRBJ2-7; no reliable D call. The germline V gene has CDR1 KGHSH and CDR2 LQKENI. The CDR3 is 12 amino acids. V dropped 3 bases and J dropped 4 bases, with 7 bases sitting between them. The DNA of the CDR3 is TGTGCCAGCTCACCGCAACAGTACGAGCAGTACTTC. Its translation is CASSPQQYEQYF.

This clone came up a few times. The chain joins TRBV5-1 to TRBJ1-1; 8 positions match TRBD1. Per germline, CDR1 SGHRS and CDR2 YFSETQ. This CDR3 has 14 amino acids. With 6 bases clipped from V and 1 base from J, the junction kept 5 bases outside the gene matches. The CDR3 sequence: CASNQQGGNTEAFF. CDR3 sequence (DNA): TGCGCCAGCAACCAACAGGGGGGGAACACTGAAGCTTTCTTT.

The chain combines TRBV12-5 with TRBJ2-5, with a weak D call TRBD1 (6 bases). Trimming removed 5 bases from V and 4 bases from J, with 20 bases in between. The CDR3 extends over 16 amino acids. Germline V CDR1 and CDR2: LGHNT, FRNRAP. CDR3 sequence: CASGPQQGPGVETQYF. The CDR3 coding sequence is TGTGCTAGTGGTCCCCAACAGGGCCCTGGGGTAGAGACCCAGTACTTC.

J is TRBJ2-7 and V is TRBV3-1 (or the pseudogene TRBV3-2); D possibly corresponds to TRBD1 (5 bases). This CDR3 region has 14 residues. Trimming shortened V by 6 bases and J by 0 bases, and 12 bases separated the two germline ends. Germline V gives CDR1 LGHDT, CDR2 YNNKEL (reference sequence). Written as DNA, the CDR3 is TGTGCCAGCAGACCTAGGACATCCTCCTACGAGCAGTACTTC. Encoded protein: CASRPRTSSYEQYF.

The DNA for the CDR3 is TGTGCCAGCAGCCCTGGACAGCGTTGGGGCGAAGCTTTCTTT. It yields the protein CASSPGQRWGEAFF. This chain joins TRBV14 and TRBJ1-1; D may be TRBD1 (6 bases). Trimming took 4 bases from V and 8 from J, leaving 17 bases between them. The CDR3 contains 14 residues. Germline V lookup: CDR1 SGHDN, CDR2 FVKESK.

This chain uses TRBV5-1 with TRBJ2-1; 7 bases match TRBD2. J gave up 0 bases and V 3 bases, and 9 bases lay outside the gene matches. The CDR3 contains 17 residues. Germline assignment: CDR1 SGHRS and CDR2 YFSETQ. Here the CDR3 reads CASSSPSSGYSYNEQFF. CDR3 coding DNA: TGCGCCAGCAGCTCGCCATCTAGCGGATACTCCTACAATGAGCAGTTCTTC.

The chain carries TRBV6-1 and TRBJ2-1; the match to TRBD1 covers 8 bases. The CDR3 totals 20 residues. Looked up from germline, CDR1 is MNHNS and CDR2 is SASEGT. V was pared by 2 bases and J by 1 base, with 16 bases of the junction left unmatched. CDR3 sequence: CASSEIRFRSQGGSYNEQFF. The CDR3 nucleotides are TGTGCCAGCAGTGAAATTAGGTTTCGATCACAGGGGGGATCCTACAATGAGCAGTTCTTC.

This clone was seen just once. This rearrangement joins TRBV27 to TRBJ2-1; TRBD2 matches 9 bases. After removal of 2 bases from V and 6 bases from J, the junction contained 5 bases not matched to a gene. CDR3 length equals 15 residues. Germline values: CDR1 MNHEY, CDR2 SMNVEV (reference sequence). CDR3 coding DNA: TGTGCCAGCAGTTTAGCGGGGGGGCACCCCAATGAGCAGTTCTTC. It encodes CASSLAGGHPNEQFF.

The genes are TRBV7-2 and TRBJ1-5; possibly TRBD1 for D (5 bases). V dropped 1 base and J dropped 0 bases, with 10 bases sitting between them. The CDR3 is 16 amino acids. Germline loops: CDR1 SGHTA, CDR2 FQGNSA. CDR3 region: CASSLDSGSSNQPQHF. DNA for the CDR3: TGTGCCAGCAGCTTAGATTCAGGGTCTAGCAATCAGCCCCAGCATTTT. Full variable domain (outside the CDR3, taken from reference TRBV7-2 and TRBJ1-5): GAGVSQSPSNKVTEKGKDVELRCDPISGHTALYWYRQSLGQGLEFLIYFQGNSAPDKSGLPSDRFSAERTGGSVSTLTIQRTQQEDSAVYLCASSLDSGSSNQPQHFGDGTRLSIL.

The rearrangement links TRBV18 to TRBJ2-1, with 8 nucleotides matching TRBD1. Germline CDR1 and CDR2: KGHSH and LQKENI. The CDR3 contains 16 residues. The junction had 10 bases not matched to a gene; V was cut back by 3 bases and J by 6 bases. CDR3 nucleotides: TGTGCCAGCTCACCGACCCGGACAGGGTCTGCCAATGAGCAGTTCTTC. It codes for CASSPTRTGSANEQFF.

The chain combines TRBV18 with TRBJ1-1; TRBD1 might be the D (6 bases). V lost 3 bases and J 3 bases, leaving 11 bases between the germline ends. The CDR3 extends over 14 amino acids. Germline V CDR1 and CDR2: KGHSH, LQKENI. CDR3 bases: TGTGCCAGCTCACCGTCGGACAGTGACACTGAAGCTTTCTTT. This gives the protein CASSPSDSDTEAFF.

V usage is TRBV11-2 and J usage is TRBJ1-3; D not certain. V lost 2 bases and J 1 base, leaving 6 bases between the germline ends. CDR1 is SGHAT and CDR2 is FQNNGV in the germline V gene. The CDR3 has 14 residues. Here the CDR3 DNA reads TGTGCCAGCAGCTTAACGGGGTCTGGAAACACCATATATTTT. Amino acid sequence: CASSLTGSGNTIYF.

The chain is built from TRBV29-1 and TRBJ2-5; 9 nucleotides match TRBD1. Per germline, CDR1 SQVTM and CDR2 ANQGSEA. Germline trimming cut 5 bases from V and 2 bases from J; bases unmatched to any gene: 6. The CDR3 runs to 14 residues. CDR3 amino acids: CSVSYGTGQETQYF. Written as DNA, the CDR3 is TGCAGCGTTTCCTATGGGACAGGGCAAGAGACCCAGTACTTC.

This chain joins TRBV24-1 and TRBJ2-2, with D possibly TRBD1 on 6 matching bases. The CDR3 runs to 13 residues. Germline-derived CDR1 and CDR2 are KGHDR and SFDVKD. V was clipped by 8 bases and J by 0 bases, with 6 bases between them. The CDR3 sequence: CATNRANTGELFF. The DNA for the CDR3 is TGTGCCACCAACAGGGCGAACACCGGGGAGCTGTTTTTT.

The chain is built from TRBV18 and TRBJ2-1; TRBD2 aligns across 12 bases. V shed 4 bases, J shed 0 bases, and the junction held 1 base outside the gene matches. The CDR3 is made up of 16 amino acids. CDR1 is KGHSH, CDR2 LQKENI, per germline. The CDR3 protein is CASSLTSGSSYNEQFF. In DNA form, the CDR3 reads TGTGCCAGCTCACTGACTAGCGGGAGCTCCTACAATGAGCAGTTCTTC.

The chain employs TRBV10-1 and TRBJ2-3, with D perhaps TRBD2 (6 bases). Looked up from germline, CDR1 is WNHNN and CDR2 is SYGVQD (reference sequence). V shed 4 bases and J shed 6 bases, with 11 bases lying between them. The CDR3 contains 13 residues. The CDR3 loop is CASSGGTADTQYF. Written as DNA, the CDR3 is TGCGCCAGCAGTGGGGGGACTGCCGATACGCAGTATTTT.

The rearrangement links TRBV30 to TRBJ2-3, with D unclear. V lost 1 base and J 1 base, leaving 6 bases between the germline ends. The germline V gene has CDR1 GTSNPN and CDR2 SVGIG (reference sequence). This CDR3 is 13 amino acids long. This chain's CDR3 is CAWSGSGTDTQYF. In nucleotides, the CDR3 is TGTGCCTGGAGTGGGAGCGGCACAGATACGCAGTATTTT.

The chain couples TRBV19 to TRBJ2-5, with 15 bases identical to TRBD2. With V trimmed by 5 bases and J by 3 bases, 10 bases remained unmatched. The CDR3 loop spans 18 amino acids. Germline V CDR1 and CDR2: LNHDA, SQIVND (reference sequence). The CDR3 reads CASSPRTSGRATKETQYF. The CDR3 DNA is TGTGCCAGTAGTCCGAGGACTAGCGGGAGGGCCACAAAAGAGACCCAGTACTTC.